This passage covers 9 T cell receptor beta chains from one sample sequenced in a study of cytomegalovirus exposure and HLA in healthy donors (TCRdb year 2017). The method behind the library was the immunoSEQ multiplex PCR assay. For the multiplex PCR, a mixture combining 60 forward primers for TCR Vbeta segments and 13 reverse primers for TCR Jbeta segments was used. TCRdb took this table from immuneACCESS and kept in-frame rearrangements with V and J called. Such tables lack part of the clones; where checked against another copy, unresolved V genes explain under half of the gap, and the rest is unexplained. The sample table records about 150,000 clones; 65% to 80% of these occur just once. 1.6% of the sample is in the top ten clones. Material: PBMCs. These receptors all come from a human donor in good health.

The genes are TRBV7-2 and TRBJ2-3, with 8 bases lining up with TRBD2. Looked up from germline, CDR1 is SGHTA and CDR2 is FQGNSA. The CDR3 spans 16 residues. V was pared by 1 base and J by 1 base, with 4 bases of the junction left unmatched. CDR3 sequence (DNA): TGTGCCAGCAGCTTAGTGACGGGAGGGCGCACAGATACGCAGTATTTT. Protein sequence: CASSLVTGGRTDTQYF.

The rearrangement links TRBV19 to TRBJ2-1; 8 nucleotides match TRBD2. The V segment lost 6 bases and the J segment 4 bases; nucleotides outside the gene matches: 11. This CDR3 contains 16 residues. Germline CDR1 LNHDA, CDR2 SQIVND (reference sequence). DNA for the CDR3: TGTGCCAGTAGGAGGTTTAGCGGGACAAAGTACAATGAGCAGTTCTTC. Translated, it gives CASRRFSGTKYNEQFF.

This chain uses TRBV4-1 with TRBJ1-3; D unresolved. Trimming left V 0 bases short and J 6 bases short, with 15 bases between. CDR1 MGHRA and CDR2 YSYEKL come from the germline V gene. There are 16 residues in the CDR3. CDR3 nucleotide sequence: TGCGCCAGCAGCCAAGATTCGGTGACTTTTGAAAACACCATATATTTT. This sequence encodes CASSQDSVTFENTIYF.

This sequence joins TRBV6-6 and TRBJ1-1, with 7 positions matching TRBD1. The germline CDR1 and CDR2 sequences are MNHNY and SVGAGI (reference sequence). CDR3 length: 14 amino acids. Unmatched junction bases numbered 6, after V lost 6 bases and J lost 2 bases. CDR3 amino acids: CASRNRGGNTEAFF. DNA of the CDR3: TGTGCCAGCAGGAACAGGGGAGGCAACACTGAAGCTTTCTTT.

The chain couples TRBV13 to TRBJ2-1; D is uncertain. Germline V gene sequence: CDR1 PRHDT, CDR2 FYEKMQ (reference sequence). CDR3 length: 15 amino acids. V lost 3 bases and J 0 bases, leaving 9 bases between the germline ends. The CDR3 nucleotides read TGTGCCAGCAGCTTCGACATCAGCTCCTACAATGAGCAGTTCTTC. Its translation: CASSFDISSYNEQFF.

This sequence joins TRBV4-1 and TRBJ2-7; D is possibly TRBD2 (6 bases). The germline V gene has CDR1 MGHRA and CDR2 YSYEKL. Trimming removed 4 bases from V and 1 base from J, with 23 bases in between. This CDR3 is 18 amino acids long. CDR3 sequence (DNA): TGCGCCAGCAGCCCTCGGGGAGGCGCGCGTGGTAGGTCCTACGAGCAGTACTTC. Its translation is CASSPRGGARGRSYEQYF.

The chain employs TRBV9 and TRBJ2-1; 10 bases fit TRBD2. Trimming at V came to 0 bases and at J to 8 bases, leaving 11 bases not matched to a gene. The germline CDR1 and CDR2 sequences are SGDLS and YYNGEE. The CDR3 is 17 amino acids. The CDR3 loop is CASSVGRSGRAGDEQFF. As DNA, the CDR3 is TGTGCCAGCAGCGTAGGTAGGAGCGGGAGGGCGGGGGATGAGCAGTTCTTC.

The rearrangement joins TRBV14 to TRBJ2-7; D unresolved. This CDR3 spans 12 amino acids. Germline values: CDR1 SGHDN, CDR2 FVKESK. V dropped 1 base and J dropped 4 bases, with 5 bases sitting between them. CDR3 bases: TGTGCCAGCAGCCAAGTATCGTACGAGCAGTACTTC. Protein product: CASSQVSYEQYF.

This sequence joins TRBV9 and TRBJ1-3; unclear D gene. The CDR3 consists of 14 residues. Germline V lookup: CDR1 SGDLS, CDR2 YYNGEE. V lost 6 bases to trimming and J lost 0 bases, with 10 bases between them. The CDR3 spells CASTAGGSGNTIYF. In DNA, the CDR3 is TGTGCCAGCACCGCGGGAGGCTCTGGAAACACCATATATTTT.